Described below is a single T cell receptor (beta chain) sequence and its context. The data derive from a study of blood T cell repertoires in COVID-19. Across the study: Sites in the United States, Italy and Spain provided acute and convalescent COVID-19 samples. The analysed material was cDNA or gDNA that came from T cells, B-cell-depleted T cells, or PBMCs.

Germline CDR1 is MDHEN and CDR2 is SYDVKM. V dropped 4 bases and J dropped 1; count of bases not matched to a gene: 4. This CDR3 comprises 14 residues. Sequencing was performed with immunoSEQ multiplex PCR; in TCRdb, only in-frame clones are kept and a portion is missing. The sample holds 180,000 or so clones, 89% seen once. The participants were between about 18 and 90 years old and came from 24 US areas. The source of this sequence is a woman between 40 and 55 years old with acute COVID-19. The genes are TRBV28 and TRBJ2-7; 7 bases are a match to TRBD1. The sequencing input was PBMCs or T cells enriched from blood (not recorded which). The CDR3 loop reads CASSSTGQSYEQYF. Here the CDR3 DNA reads TGTGCCAGCAGTTCCACGGGACAGTCCTACGAGCAGTACTTC.